The 10 T cell receptor beta chains listed next were all sequenced from one sample in a study of T cell responses to AZD1222 COVID-19 vaccine. Clones were sequenced by immunoSEQ multiplex PCR, and TCRdb holds only the in-frame ones, with some missing. This sample has about 97,000 clones, with around 89% found just once. This specimen was peripheral blood, taken on day 0 of AZD1222 vaccination. These receptors all come from an adult in good health.

The V gene is TRBV30, the J gene TRBJ1-1, with D hard to call. The CDR3 loop spans 11 amino acids. V was pared by 3 bases and J by 1 base, with 3 bases between. The germline V gene has CDR1 GTSNPN and CDR2 SVGIG (reference sequence). Here the CDR3 reads CAWRGNTEAFF. The CDR3 nucleotides read TGTGCCTGGAGGGGGAACACTGAAGCTTTCTTT.

V and J are TRBV27 and TRBJ2-1; 12 nucleotides align to TRBD2. This CDR3 is 16 amino acids long. V gave up 5 bases and J gave up 6 bases; unmatched junction bases: 8. The V gene's germline CDR1 is MNHEY and CDR2 SMNVEV (reference sequence). CDR3 loop: CASSPRGTSGFNEQFF. Written as DNA, the CDR3 is TGTGCCAGCAGTCCTCGCGGGACTAGCGGGTTCAATGAGCAGTTCTTC.

V is TRBV2 and J is TRBJ1-4, with D perhaps TRBD1 (6 bases). Germline V gene sequence: CDR1 SNHLY, CDR2 FYNNEI. The CDR3 is 14 amino acids. Trimming shortened V by 6 bases and J by 4 bases, and 12 bases separated the two germline ends. CDR3 nucleotides: TGTGCCAGCAGGCAGGGGAACAATAATGAAAAACTGTTTTTT. Translating it yields CASRQGNNNEKLFF.

The chain employs TRBV28 and TRBJ1-2; no definite D call. V was cut by 3 bases and J by 0 bases, with 8 bases left in between. The CDR3 totals 14 residues. Germline values: CDR1 MDHEN, CDR2 SYDVKM. CDR3 in amino acids: CASSFRPSNYGYTF. The CDR3 bases are TGTGCCAGCAGTTTTCGCCCTTCTAACTATGGCTACACCTTC.

The rearrangement links TRBV18 to TRBJ2-3; TRBD1 aligns across 11 bases. CDR1 is KGHSH and CDR2 is LQKENI in the germline V gene. The CDR3 consists of 14 residues. Trimming at V came to 3 bases and at J to 4 bases, leaving 0 bases not matched to a gene. Written as DNA, the CDR3 is TGTGCCAGCTCACCGGGACAGGGGGCAGATACGCAGTATTTT. Protein: CASSPGQGADTQYF.

The rearrangement uses TRBV27 and TRBJ2-3; unclear D gene. The CDR3 is 14 amino acids. The germline CDR1 and CDR2 sequences are MNHEY and SMNVEV (reference sequence). Trimming pared 4 bases from V and 1 base from J, leaving 9 bases between. The CDR3 sequence is CASSYPGGTDTQYF. The CDR3, as DNA: TGTGCCAGCAGTTACCCAGGAGGCACAGATACGCAGTATTTT.

The genes are TRBV6-2 or TRBV6-3 and TRBJ1-1; tentative D call: TRBD1 (5 bases). This CDR3 is built from 14 residues. The germline V and J ends were trimmed by 5 bases and 5 bases, with 15 bases remaining between them. The germline gives CDR1 MNHEY, CDR2 SVGEGT. As DNA, the CDR3 is TGTGCCAGCAGTCAACCCGGGGGTGGGACTGAAGCTTTCTTT. Its protein is CASSQPGGGTEAFF.

The genes are TRBV18 and TRBJ1-1; D possibly corresponds to TRBD1 (5 bases). The CDR3 contains 15 residues. Looked up from germline, CDR1 is KGHSH and CDR2 is LQKENI. V lost 3 bases, J lost 0 bases, and 11 bases lay in between. The CDR3 reads CASSPPGTVNTEAFF. Here the CDR3 DNA reads TGTGCCAGCTCACCGCCCGGGACGGTGAACACTGAAGCTTTCTTT.

V is TRBV11-1 and J is TRBJ1-6, with no clear D. Germline CDR1 is SGHAT and CDR2 is FQDESV (reference sequence). Trimming cost V 5 bases and J 8 bases, with 13 bases left between them. This CDR3 comprises 14 residues. The CDR3 DNA is TGTGCCAGCAGCCCAAAGGACGCTTATTCACCCCTCCACTTT. Encoded protein: CASSPKDAYSPLHF.

This sequence joins TRBV5-5 and TRBJ1-4; 7 bases align to TRBD1. The CDR3 has 14 residues. Germline V gives CDR1 SGHKS, CDR2 YYEKEE (reference sequence). J was trimmed by 4 bases and V by 1 base; bases with no gene match: 1. In DNA form, the CDR3 reads TGTGCCAGCAGCTTGCAGGGGGGTAATGAAAAACTGTTTTTT. Translated, it gives CASSLQGGNEKLFF.